The 15 T cell receptor beta chains reported below all come from one sample, sequenced in a study of blood T cell repertoires in COVID-19. Sequenced by immunoSEQ multiplex PCR; TCRdb stores in-frame clones only, minus some. The data hold under 200,000 clones, with more than 65% observed a single time. The sample taken for sequencing was PBMCs or T cells enriched from blood (not recorded which). All receptors come from a man in his fifties or sixties who had recovered from COVID-19.

This rearrangement joins TRBV7-9 to TRBJ1-5, with D possibly TRBD1 on 6 matching bases. Per germline, CDR1 SEHNR and CDR2 FQNEAQ (reference sequence). The CDR3 totals 13 residues. Between the trimmed V and J ends, which lost 4 bases and 8 bases, there was a span of 12 bases. CDR3 DNA: TGTGCCAGCAGCTCAGGGGTTCAGGAGCCCCAGCATTTT. This sequence encodes CASSSGVQEPQHF. The full variable domain, completed using reference TRBV7-9 and TRBJ1-5, is DTGVSQNPRHKITKRGQNVTFRCDPISEHNRLYWYRQTLGQGPEFLTYFQNEAQLEKSRLLSDRFSAERPKGSFSTLEIQRTEQGDSAMYLCASSSGVQEPQHFGDGTRLSIL.

The chain combines TRBV19 with TRBJ2-5; 16 positions agree with TRBD2. The CDR3 has 19 residues. The trim removed 3 bases at V and 3 bases at J, leaving 10 bases unmatched. Per germline, CDR1 LNHDA and CDR2 SQIVND (reference sequence). CDR3 region: CASSIILGTSGRAEETQYF. The CDR3 DNA sequence: TGTGCCAGTAGTATTATATTGGGGACTAGCGGGAGGGCCGAAGAGACCCAGTACTTC.

This clone came up once. The chain links TRBV14 to TRBJ1-1; no reliable D call. The CDR3 spans 13 residues. Germline lookup yields CDR1 SGHDN and CDR2 FVKESK. V was trimmed by 4 bases and J by 10 bases, leaving 16 bases between them. The CDR3 region has the DNA TGTGCCAGCAGCCCTAGTTCCGAGATTGTAGCTTTCTTT. Its translation: CASSPSSEIVAFF. Full variable domain (remainder filled in from reference TRBV14 and TRBJ1-1): EAGVTQFPSHSVIEKGQTVTLRCDPISGHDNLYWYRRVMGKEIKFLLHFVKESKQDESGMPNNRFLAERTGGTYSTLKVQPAELEDSGVYFCASSPSSEIVAFFGQGTRLTVV.

The J gene is TRBJ1-5, the V gene TRBV2; D gene unclear. CDR3 size: 13 residues. V lost 1 base and J 4 bases, leaving 5 bases between the germline ends. Per the germline V gene, CDR1 is SNHLY and CDR2 is FYNNEI. The CDR3 DNA reads as TGTGCCAGCAGTGAAGTCGGTAATCAGCCCCAGCATTTT. Translation: CASSEVGNQPQHF.

V usage is TRBV7-3 and J usage is TRBJ2-2, with 8 bases fitting TRBD2. V dropped 5 bases and J dropped 4; count of bases not matched to a gene: 9. The CDR3 loop spans 16 amino acids. Germline values: CDR1 SGHTA, CDR2 FQGTGA. CDR3 DNA: TGTGCCAGCAGCCCCCCTAGCGGGCCCCGCACCGGGGAGCTGTTTTTT. Its translation: CASSPPSGPRTGELFF.

CDR3 in DNA: TGCGCCAGCAGCCAACAAGGCGGGACAGGGCCCTACGAGCAGTACTTC. Translation: CASSQQGGTGPYEQYF. The chain couples TRBV4-1 to TRBJ2-7; 9 bases fit TRBD1. V shed 2 bases and J 2 bases; nucleotides not matched to a gene: 7. Germline V CDR1 and CDR2: MGHRA, YSYEKL. This CDR3 has 16 residues.

V is TRBV5-6 and J is TRBJ2-7; D possibly corresponds to TRBD1 (6 bases). In germline, CDR1 is SGHDT, CDR2 YYEEEE. Trimming left V 5 bases short and J 4 bases short, with 10 bases between. This CDR3 is 12 amino acids long. In DNA form, the CDR3 reads TGTGCCAGCAGTACAGGGCTTTACGAGCAGTACTTC. Protein sequence: CASSTGLYEQYF.

V is TRBV28 and J is TRBJ1-1; D is possibly TRBD1 (6 bases). Germline values: CDR1 MDHEN, CDR2 SYDVKM. The ends were cut back, 6 bases at V and 0 bases at J, with 11 bases in the middle. The CDR3 has 14 residues. This CDR3 is CASRQGRVNTEAFF. DNA of the CDR3: TGTGCCAGCAGGCAGGGGAGGGTGAACACTGAAGCTTTCTTT.

The chain uses TRBV18 and TRBJ1-5; no clear D gene. The V gene's germline CDR1 is KGHSH and CDR2 LQKENI. The CDR3 covers 12 residues. The ends were cut back, 2 bases at V and 10 bases at J, with 9 bases in the middle. This CDR3 reads CASSPTSGPQHF. CDR3 in DNA: TGTGCCAGCTCACCAACGTCAGGTCCCCAGCATTTT.

The chain links TRBV10-3 to TRBJ2-5; 10 positions match TRBD1. V lost 3 bases, J lost 3 bases, and 7 bases stayed unmatched. This CDR3 has 16 residues. Germline V CDR1 and CDR2: ENHRY, SYGVKD. The CDR3 reads CAISDHRDRGEETQYF. As DNA, the CDR3 is TGTGCCATCAGTGACCACCGGGACAGGGGCGAAGAGACCCAGTACTTC.

V gene TRBV19 combines with J gene TRBJ2-1, with TRBD1 identical over 12 bases. The CDR3 has 17 residues. CDR1 and CDR2 (germline): LNHDA, SQIVND (reference sequence). The trim removed 5 bases at V and 0 bases at J, leaving 5 bases unmatched. The CDR3 DNA follows: TGTGCCAGTAGTTCAGGGACAGGGGGCAGCTCCTACAATGAGCAGTTCTTC. Translation: CASSSGTGGSSYNEQFF. The whole variable domain, filled in from reference TRBV19 and TRBJ2-1, reads DGGITQSPKYLFRKEGQNVTLSCEQNLNHDAMYWYRQDPGQGLRLIYYSQIVNDFQKGDIAEGYSVSREKKESFPLTVTSAQKNPTAFYLCASSSGTGGSSYNEQFFGPGTRLTVL.

The J gene is TRBJ2-3, the V gene TRBV30; TRBD2 might be the D (6 bases). V dropped 0 bases and J dropped 6 bases, with 10 bases sitting between them. The CDR3 runs 13 residues. CDR1 GTSNPN and CDR2 SVGIG come from the germline V gene (reference sequence). CDR3 protein: CAWSVGLADTQYF. CDR3 sequence (DNA): TGTGCCTGGAGTGTAGGCCTAGCGGATACGCAGTATTTT.

This clone was detected only once. The chain recombines TRBV9 with TRBJ2-3, with 11 bases identical to TRBD2. The CDR3 extends over 15 amino acids. Germline CDR1 is SGDLS and CDR2 is YYNGEE. The V gene end was trimmed by 4 bases and the J gene end by 2 bases; junction bases not matched to a gene: 3. The CDR3 spells CASSWGLADTDTQYF. The CDR3 coding sequence is TGTGCCAGCAGCTGGGGACTAGCGGACACAGATACGCAGTATTTT.

The chain joins TRBV12-3 or TRBV12-4 to TRBJ2-7, with a tentative D call TRBD2 (6 bases). V lost 3 bases, J lost 6 bases, and 12 bases lay in between. The CDR3 sequence is 13 residues long. Here the CDR3 DNA reads TGTGCCAGCAGTTTTGGGAGGCCCCCCGAGCAGTACTTC. It codes for CASSFGRPPEQYF.

This clone turned up a few times. The chain uses TRBV10-3 and TRBJ1-1; 9 nucleotides match TRBD1. V shed 2 bases and J 3 bases; nucleotides not matched to a gene: 4. CDR3 length: 15 residues. CDR1 ENHRY and CDR2 SYGVKD come from the germline V gene. This chain's CDR3 is CAISEAGQGYTEAFF. As DNA, the CDR3 is TGTGCCATCAGTGAGGCGGGACAGGGCTACACTGAAGCTTTCTTT.